This T cell receptor beta chain was identified in a study of blood T cell repertoires in COVID-19. Study context: Sites across the United States, Italy and Spain contributed samples from acute and convalescent COVID-19.

V was clipped by 5 bases and J by 6 bases; unmatched bases: 15. The CDR3 is made up of 18 amino acids. Germline V gene sequence: CDR1 SNHLY, CDR2 FYNNEI. As processed by the authors: Reference gene primer amplification in the assay estimated nucleated cell counts. Assay: immunoSEQ multiplex PCR; the TCRdb copy retains only in-frame clones and omits some. The V and J calls and clone size come from that table; D and trimming were worked out from the DNA. Here the sample spans about 120,000 clones, approximately 82% being singletons. The clonotype comes from a woman in her fifties or sixties with acute or convalescent COVID-19. The chain joins TRBV2 to TRBJ2-2; 10 bases agree with TRBD2. The specimen sequenced was peripheral blood. This chain's CDR3 is CASSTPLGGLATSGELFF. Written as DNA, the CDR3 is TGTGCCAGCAGTACGCCCTTGGGGGGACTAGCGACGTCCGGGGAGCTGTTTTTT.